Listed below are T cell receptor beta chains from one sample, sequenced in a study of tumor-infiltrating lymphocytes in oesophageal squamous cell carcinoma. TCRdb independently ran MiXCR on the PCR reads; one entry per CDR3 protein. The sample consists of approximately 21,000 distinct CDR3 sequences, around two fifths of them appearing once. Sample: esophageal tumor tissue. The receptors were sampled from a male donor with esophageal squamous cell carcinoma. The CDR3 runs from the conserved cysteine through the conserved F or W. A D gene is named only where the DNA matches it firmly. A row's size may be missing; if present it is once, few, many or a size class.

>few|TRBV25-1|TRBD1|TRBJ1-6
TGTGCCAGCAGTCTCCTCGGGGGACAGGGCAATTCACCCCTCCACTTT
CASSLLGGQGNSPLHF
>.|TRBV12-3/TRBV12-4|.|TRBJ2-1
TGTGCCAGCAGTTCCCTCGTCACGGGCGGGGAGCAGTTCTTC
CASSSLVTGGEQFF
>few|TRBV19|.|TRBJ2-5
TGTGCCAGTAGTGCGGCGGGGCCTACCTACAATGAGCAGTACTTC
CASSAAGPTYNEQYF
>many|TRBV24-1|TRBD1|TRBJ2-5
TGTGCCACCAGTGATCCGGGACAGGGGGCAGGGACCCAGTACTTC
CATSDPGQGAGTQYF
>many|TRBV28|.|TRBJ1-2
TGTGCCAGAACCCCAAGAGGGGGGAACTATGGCTACACCTTC
CARTPRGGNYGYTF
>medium-sized|TRBV7-6|.|TRBJ2-5
TGTGCCAGCAGCTCGCGGCCAGGGACGGAGACCCAGTACTTC
CASSSRPGTETQYF
>.|TRBV7-2|.|TRBJ2-2
TGTGCCAGCAGCTTAGCCCTAGAGTCCACCGGGGAGCTGTTTTTT
CASSLALESTGELFF
>many|TRBV10-3|.|TRBJ1-3
TGTGCCATCAGTGAGTCGACCACTGGAAACACCATATATTTT
CAISESTTGNTIYF
>once|TRBV7-2|.|TRBJ2-2
TGTGCCAGCAGCCCAGAGGGTTGGCACACCGGGGAGCTGTTTTTT
CASSPEGWHTGELFF
>few|TRBV9|.|TRBJ2-7
TGTGCCAGCAGCGTAGGGCCCTCGGGGACCAAGCAGTACTTC
CASSVGPSGTKQYF
>few|TRBV6-1|TRBD2|TRBJ2-7
TGTGCCAGCAGTGTTGGGTTAGCGGGAGGTGGGGGAACTTACGAGCAGTACTTC
CASSVGLAGGGGTYEQYF
>.|TRBV7-2|TRBD2|TRBJ2-7
TGTGCCAGCAGCCTGTGGGAAGGCGGGGGGCAGTACTTC
CASSLWEGGGQYF
>many|TRBV28|.|TRBJ1-2
TGTGCCAGCAGTTTTCAGGGGACTAACTATGGCTACACCTTC
CASSFQGTNYGYTF
>.|TRBV7-2|TRBD2|TRBJ2-1
TGTGCCAGCAGCCTAGGACTAGTCGGTGAGCAGTTCTTC
CASSLGLVGEQFF
>many|TRBV28|.|TRBJ2-5
TGTGCCAGCAGTTTAGTGGCGATGGAGACCCAGTACTTC
CASSLVAMETQYF
>many|TRBV6-1|.|TRBJ1-5
TGTGCCAGCAGTGGGGCCTGGACGGTGGAAGGGCCCCAGCATTTT
CASSGAWTVEGPQHF
>.|TRBV7-3|TRBD2|TRBJ2-2
TGTGCCAGCAGCTTAAATTCGGCGGGAGGGCTCGGGGAGCTGTTTTTT
CASSLNSAGGLGELFF
>.|TRBV12-3/TRBV12-4|.|TRBJ1-5
TGTGCCAGCACCCCAGGTCGTAGCAATCAGCCCCAGCATTTT
CASTPGRSNQPQHF
>.|TRBV6-6|.|TRBJ2-5
TGTGCCAGCAGTTACGCGGACCGTCCTGGGGTGACCCAGTACTTC
CASSYADRPGVTQYF
>many|TRBV6-1|.|TRBJ2-3
TGTGCCAGCAGTGGGACAGCTTCGGGGGATACGCAGTATTTT
CASSGTASGDTQYF
>few|TRBV6-1|TRBD2|TRBJ2-1
TGTGCCAGCAGTTCACGGGGACTAGCCCACAATGAGCAGTTCTTC
CASSSRGLAHNEQFF
>.|TRBV6-1|.|TRBJ1-4
TGTGCCAGCAGTGACCTGTTAGACAGCCCAACTAATGAAAAACTGTTTTTT
CASSDLLDSPTNEKLFF
>.|TRBV10-2|.|TRBJ2-5
TGCGCCAGCAATCTAGGGCCGCGAGAGACCCAGTACTTC
CASNLGPRETQYF
>.|TRBV7-9|.|TRBJ2-1
TGTGCCAGCAGCATAGACAGTTCCTACAATGAGCAGTTCTTC
CASSIDSSYNEQFF
>few|TRBV7-2|TRBD1|TRBJ1-2
TGTGCCAGCAGCTCAGAAGACGGGACAGGGGCTGGCTACACCTTC
CASSSEDGTGAGYTF
>few|TRBV18|TRBD1|TRBJ2-4
TGTGCCAGCTCACCGGGACAGGGGATGAATGAGCAGTACTTC
CASSPGQGMNEQYF
>.|TRBV9|TRBD1|TRBJ1-1
TGTGCCAGCAGCGTAGCTACGGGGCCCTTGACAGGGGCGCGGGCTTTCTTT
CASSVATGPLTGARAFF
>.|TRBV28|TRBD1|TRBJ1-3
TGTGCCAGCACCATGACAGGGAGCGAAAACACCATATATTTT
CASTMTGSENTIYF
>few|TRBV7-2|TRBD1|TRBJ2-1
TGTGCCAGCAGCCTTCCCACCGGGACAGGGATCAACAATGAGCAGTTCTTC
CASSLPTGTGINNEQFF
>.|TRBV19|.|TRBJ1-1
TGTGCCAGTAGTCCGACCCCGAACACTGAAGCTTTCTTT
CASSPTPNTEAFF
>many|TRBV5-4|.|TRBJ1-2
TGTGCCAGCAGCTTGGAGGCCTCACTCTCCTATGGCTACACCTTC
CASSLEASLSYGYTF
>.|TRBV5-1|TRBD2|TRBJ2-7
TGCGCCAGTGGTGAAGGACCGGGACTAGCTTCACCGGAGCAGTACTTC
CASGEGPGLASPEQYF
>.|TRBV6-6|TRBD1|TRBJ2-5
TGTGCCAGCAGTCGACAGGGACAAGAGACCCAGTACTTC
CASSRQGQETQYF
>.|TRBV11-3|.|TRBJ2-7
TGTGCCAGCAGCTTAGGAGGCACAGCTTTAGAGCAGTACTTC
CASSLGGTALEQYF
>.|TRBV7-9|TRBD2|TRBJ2-3
TGTGCCAGCAGCGATAGCGGGATTCCAGATACGCAGTATTTT
CASSDSGIPDTQYF
>medium-sized|TRBV10-2|TRBD1|TRBJ2-7
TGCGCCAGCAGCCTTACAGGGGGCCCCTACGAGCAGTACTTC
CASSLTGGPYEQYF
>.|TRBV7-3|.|TRBJ1-1
TGTGCCAGCAGCTTAGGGCAGAACACTGAAGCTTTCTTT
CASSLGQNTEAFF
>.|TRBV12-3/TRBV12-4|TRBD1|TRBJ2-5
TGTGCCAGCAGTTCGTCCGGGACAGGGAACCAAGAGACCCAGTACTTC
CASSSSGTGNQETQYF
>many|TRBV6-6|TRBD1|TRBJ1-1
TGTGCCAGCAGTTACCTAAACAGGGGCGGGAACACTGAAGCTTTCTTT
CASSYLNRGGNTEAFF
>.|TRBV7-9|.|TRBJ1-1
TGTGCCAGCACCCTACGTATAATGAACACTGAAGCTTTCTTT
CASTLRIMNTEAFF
>few|TRBV27|.|TRBJ2-7
TGTGCCAGCAGTCCTCCCCCCCACACGGTCACCTACGAGCAGTACTTC
CASSPPPHTVTYEQYF
>many|TRBV12-3/TRBV12-4|.|TRBJ2-3
TGTGCCAGCAGTTTAGCGGGGGGCCGTCCTACGCAGTATTTT
CASSLAGGRPTQYF